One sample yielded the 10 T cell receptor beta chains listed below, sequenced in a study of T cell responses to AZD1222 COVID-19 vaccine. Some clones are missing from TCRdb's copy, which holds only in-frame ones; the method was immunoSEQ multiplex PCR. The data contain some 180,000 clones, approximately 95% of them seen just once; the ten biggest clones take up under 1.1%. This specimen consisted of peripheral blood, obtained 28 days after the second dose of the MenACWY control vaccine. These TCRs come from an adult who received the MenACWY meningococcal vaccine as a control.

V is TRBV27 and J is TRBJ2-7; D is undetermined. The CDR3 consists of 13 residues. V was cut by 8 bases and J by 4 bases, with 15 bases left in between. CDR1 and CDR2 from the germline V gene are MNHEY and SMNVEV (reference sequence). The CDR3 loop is CASGPVSAYEQYF. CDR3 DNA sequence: TGTGCCAGCGGCCCCGTGTCAGCGTACGAGCAGTACTTC.

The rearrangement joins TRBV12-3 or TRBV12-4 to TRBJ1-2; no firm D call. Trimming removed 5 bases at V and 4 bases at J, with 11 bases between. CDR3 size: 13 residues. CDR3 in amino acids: CASSQRARYGYTF. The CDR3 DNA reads TGTGCCAGCAGTCAACGGGCCCGCTATGGCTACACCTTC.

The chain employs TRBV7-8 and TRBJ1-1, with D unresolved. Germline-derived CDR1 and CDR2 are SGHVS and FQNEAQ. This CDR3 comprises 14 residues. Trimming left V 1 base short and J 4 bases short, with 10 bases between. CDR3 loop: CASSLGWVATEAFF. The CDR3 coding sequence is TGTGCCAGCAGCTTAGGTTGGGTTGCCACTGAAGCTTTCTTT.

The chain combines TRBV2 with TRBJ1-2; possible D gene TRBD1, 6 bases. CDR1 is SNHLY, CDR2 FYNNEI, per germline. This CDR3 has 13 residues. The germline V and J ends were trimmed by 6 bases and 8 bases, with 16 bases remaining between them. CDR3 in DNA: TGTGCCAGCAGGGCACAGGGCACCAAGGGCTACACCTTC. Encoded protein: CASRAQGTKGYTF.

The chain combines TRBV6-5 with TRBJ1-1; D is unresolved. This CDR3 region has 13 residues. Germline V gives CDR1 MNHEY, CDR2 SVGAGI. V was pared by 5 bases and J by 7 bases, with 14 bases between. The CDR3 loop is CASSRIGRDEAFF. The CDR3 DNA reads TGTGCCAGCAGTAGAATCGGACGAGATGAAGCTTTCTTT.

The CDR3 region has the DNA TGTGCCAGCAGTTACATGTCGGGTCTGGATGGCTACACCTTC. Protein sequence: CASSYMSGLDGYTF. The chain joins TRBV6-5 to TRBJ1-2; D is ambiguous. The CDR3 sequence is 14 residues long. CDR1 MNHEY and CDR2 SVGAGI come from the germline V gene. V shed 2 bases and J shed 6 bases, with 13 bases lying between them.

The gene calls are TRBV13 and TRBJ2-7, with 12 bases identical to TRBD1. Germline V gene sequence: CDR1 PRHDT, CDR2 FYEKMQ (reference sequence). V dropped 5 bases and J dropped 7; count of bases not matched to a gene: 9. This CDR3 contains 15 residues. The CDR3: CASSPRDRGLGEQYF. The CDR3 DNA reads TGTGCCAGCAGCCCCAGGGACAGGGGGCTGGGGGAGCAGTACTTC.

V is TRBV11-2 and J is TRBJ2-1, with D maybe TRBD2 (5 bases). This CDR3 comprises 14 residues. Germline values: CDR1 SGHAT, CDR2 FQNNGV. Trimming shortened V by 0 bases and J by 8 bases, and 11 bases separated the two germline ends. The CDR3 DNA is TGTGCCAGCAGCTTAGAGCCCAGCGGCGATGAGCAGTTCTTC. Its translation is CASSLEPSGDEQFF.

CDR3 residues: CASSGDRGGYGYTF. The DNA of the CDR3 is TGTGCCAGCAGCGGGGACAGGGGGGGCTATGGCTACACCTTC. The V gene is TRBV27, the J gene TRBJ1-2; 11 bases line up with TRBD1. V gave up 6 bases and J gave up 4 bases; unmatched junction bases: 4. CDR3 length: 14 amino acids. Germline V gives CDR1 MNHEY, CDR2 SMNVEV (reference sequence).

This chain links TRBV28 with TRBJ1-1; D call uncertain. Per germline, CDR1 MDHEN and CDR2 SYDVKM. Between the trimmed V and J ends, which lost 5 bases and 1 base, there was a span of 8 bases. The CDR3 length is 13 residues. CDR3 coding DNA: TGTGCCAGCAGTAGGGCAGGGAACACTGAAGCTTTCTTT. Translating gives CASSRAGNTEAFF.